This T cell receptor (beta chain) originates from a study of tumor-infiltrating lymphocytes in primary liver carcinoma. Study context: The study enrolled male and female patients aged 30 to 69 years. Study-level results: Overlap between tumor regions exceeded overlap of tumor with adjacent tissue or blood.

About this clonotype: No antigen is known for it. Germline and junction disagree at one end, which may indicate a read error.

The germline CDR1 and CDR2 sequences are SGHAT and FQNNGV. CDR3 length equals 15 residues. Co-extraction of both nucleic acids (RNA and DNA) used about 19-33 mg of unsorted bulk tissue. Treatment of the patients' primary liver carcinoma consisted of surgical resection. From approximately 450 ng total RNA, TCR beta cDNA was generated with a primer in the constant region. For TCR beta, libraries were produced by three nested multiplex PCR rounds using slightly modified ARM-PCR. In the first two PCR rounds, TRBV1-TRBV30 forward primers were paired with a C-beta reverse primer, and each round lasted approximately 9 cycles. One entry per CDR3 protein, called by TCRdb with MiXCR from the multiplex PCR reads. This repertoire shows just under 55,000 distinct CDR3 sequences, about 80% found once; its top ten account for roughly 24%.

The specimen was liver tumor tissue from sampling region 2. Subset meaning: tumor region T2, inferior pole. V usage is TRBV11-2 and J usage is TRBJ2-7; 8 bases fit TRBD1. The receptor was derived from a man in his forties with primary liver carcinoma and hepatitis B virus infection. The CDR3 DNA reads as TGTGCCAGCAGCTTGGCAGGGGGCCGGGCCTACGGGCAGTACTTC. Translation gives CASSLAGGRAYGQYF.